These T cell receptor beta chains were read from a single sample in a study of blood T cell repertoires in COVID-19. Here immunoSEQ multiplex PCR was the method, and the copy in TCRdb shows in-frame clones only, minus some. The repertoire holds 100,000 to 150,000 clones, roughly four fifths seen once, with under 4.5% in the top ten. Sequenced: peripheral blood. These receptors were obtained from a woman between 50 and 59 years old with acute or convalescent COVID-19. Both conserved end residues are part of each CDR3. A D gene is named only where the DNA matches it firmly. Clone size, where shown, is once, few, many, or a class for clones that have expanded.

j_call,clone_size,v_call,d_call,cdr3_nt,cdr3_aa
TRBJ1-2,NA,TRBV19,NA,TGTGCCAGTAGGCCCTTAGGGGATGCCTACTATGGCTACACCTTC,CASRPLGDAYYGYTF
TRBJ1-5,NA,TRBV2,NA,TGTGCCAGCCAGAGGAAGAGCAATCAGCCCCAGCATTTT,CASQRKSNQPQHF
TRBJ2-5,medium-sized,TRBV2,TRBD2,TGTGCCAGCAGGGTAGCGGGAGGACAGGAAGAGACCCAGTACTTC,CASRVAGGQEETQYF
TRBJ2-3,NA,TRBV16,NA,TGTGCCAGCAGCTCCCCCGAGTTCACAGATACGCAGTATTTT,CASSSPEFTDTQYF
TRBJ2-7,NA,TRBV7-9,TRBD2,TGTGCCAGCAGCTTAAGCGGGGACTCCTACGAGCAGTACTTC,CASSLSGDSYEQYF
TRBJ2-3,NA,TRBV3-1/TRBV3-2,TRBD2,TGTGCCAGCAGCCCCTGGGAAGCGGGAGGAACAGATACGCAGTATTTT,CASSPWEAGGTDTQYF
TRBJ1-2,NA,TRBV5-4,TRBD1,TGTGCCAGCAGCCGGGGACAGGGGGTGGATGGCTACACCTTC,CASSRGQGVDGYTF
TRBJ1-2,NA,TRBV4-2,NA,TGTGCCAGCAGCCTACCGGGACAAGATGGCTACACCTTC,CASSLPGQDGYTF
TRBJ1-1,NA,TRBV29-1,NA,TGCAGCGTTGTCGAGCCCCAGAACACTGAAGCTTTCTTT,CSVVEPQNTEAFF
TRBJ1-6,NA,TRBV27,NA,TGTGCCAGCAGTTTTCTTCTGGCGGATTCACCCCTCCACTTT,CASSFLLADSPLHF
TRBJ2-6,NA,TRBV5-4,NA,TGTGCCAGCAGCTCCCCATCCTCTGGGGCCAACGTCCTGACTTTC,CASSSPSSGANVLTF
TRBJ1-2,NA,TRBV18,NA,TGTGCCAGCTCACCGAGAGAAGGGGCGAGGTATGGCTACACCTTC,CASSPREGARYGYTF
TRBJ1-1,once,TRBV6-6,NA,TGTGCCAGCAGTTACTCGGGGGCTCTCACTGAAGCTTTCTTT,CASSYSGALTEAFF
TRBJ2-2,NA,TRBV3-1/TRBV3-2,TRBD2,TGTGCCAGCAGCCAAGGTTTTAGGGCTAGCGGAACCGGGGAGCTGTTTTTT,CASSQGFRASGTGELFF
TRBJ1-5,NA,TRBV6-5,NA,TGTGCCAGCAGCCCCTGGGGGCGGCTCAATCAGCCCCAGCATTTT,CASSPWGRLNQPQHF
TRBJ1-2,NA,TRBV30,TRBD1,TGTGCCTGGAGGTCCCAAGGGGGCAGCTATGGCTACACCTTC,CAWRSQGGSYGYTF
TRBJ2-3,few,TRBV19,NA,TGTGCCAGTAGTATAACGGGAGATACGCAGTATTTT,CASSITGDTQYF
TRBJ2-5,NA,TRBV5-1,TRBD2,TGCGCCAGCAGCCTGACGATCCCGGGACTACAAGAGACCCAGTACTTC,CASSLTIPGLQETQYF
TRBJ1-1,NA,TRBV5-4,NA,TGTGCCAGCAGCTCAGGACATGATCCAGAAGAAGCTTTCTTT,CASSSGHDPEEAFF
TRBJ2-1,NA,TRBV12-3/TRBV12-4,NA,TGTGCCAGCAGTATTAACCAGGACAATGAGCAGTTCTTC,CASSINQDNEQFF
TRBJ1-4,NA,TRBV18,NA,TGTGCCAGCTCGCAACAATCAACCAACAACGAAAAACTGTTTTTT,CASSQQSTNNEKLFF
TRBJ2-5,NA,TRBV21-1,NA,TGTGCCAGCAGCAAAGGACAGGGGGCAGAGACCCAGTACTTC,CASSKGQGAETQYF